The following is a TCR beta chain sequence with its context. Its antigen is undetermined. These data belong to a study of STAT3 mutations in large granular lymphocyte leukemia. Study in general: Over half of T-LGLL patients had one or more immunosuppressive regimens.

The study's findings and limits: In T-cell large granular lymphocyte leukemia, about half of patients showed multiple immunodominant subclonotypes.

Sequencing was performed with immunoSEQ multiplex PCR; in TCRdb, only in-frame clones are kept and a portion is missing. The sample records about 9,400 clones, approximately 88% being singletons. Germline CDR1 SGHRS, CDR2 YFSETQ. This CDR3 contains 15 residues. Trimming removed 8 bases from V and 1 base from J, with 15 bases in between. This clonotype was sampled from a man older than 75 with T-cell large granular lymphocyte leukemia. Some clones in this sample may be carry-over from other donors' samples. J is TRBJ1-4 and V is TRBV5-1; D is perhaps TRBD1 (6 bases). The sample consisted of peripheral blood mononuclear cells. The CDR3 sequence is CASSSTGQTNEKLFF. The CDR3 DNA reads TGCGCCAGTAGTTCAACAGGGCAAACTAATGAAAAACTGTTTTTT.